These 28 T cell receptor beta chains originate from one sample sequenced in a study of vaccination and CD4 T cells after COVID-19. The Oncomine TCR Beta short-read assay was what sequenced the DNA obtained from cultured CD4+ T cells. TCRdb called the PCR reads again in MiXCR, with one record for every CDR3 protein. In the table there are over 8,500 distinct CDR3 sequences, under 65% of which are singletons. Treatment given: approximately 11-day PBMC culture with coronavirus spike peptide pools or control peptides (ViraFEST assay). For these receptors, no antigen is known. Sequences were obtained from CD4+ T cells from blood, cultured in vitro. The receptors were gathered from a human donor who had recovered from COVID-19.

This clonotype appeared a few times. The chain carries TRBV2 and TRBJ2-7; 8 bases line up with TRBD2. V lost 4 bases to trimming and J lost 3 bases; unmatched junction nucleotides: 11. Germline CDR1 and CDR2: SNHLY and FYNNEI. There are 16 residues in the CDR3. This CDR3 is CASSGRFSGTFYEQYF. DNA for the CDR3: TGTGCCAGCAGTGGTCGGTTTAGCGGGACCTTCTACGAGCAGTACTTC.

This clonotype was seen only once. The rearrangement links TRBV10-3 to TRBJ2-6, with D perhaps assigned TRBD1 or TRBD2 (5 bases each). Trimming took 0 bases from V and 0 from J, leaving 12 bases between them. This CDR3 is 18 amino acids long. CDR1 ENHRY and CDR2 SYGVKD come from the germline V gene. The CDR3 DNA is TGTGCCATCAGTGAGTCGGCAGGGAGCCACTCTGGGGCCAACGTCCTGACTTTC. It is translated as CAISESAGSHSGANVLTF.

This clonotype was observed a handful of times. The V call is TRBV12-3 or TRBV12-4, the J call TRBJ2-3; D may match TRBD1 or TRBD2 (6 bases each). CDR3 length equals 16 residues. Trimming took 2 bases from V and 1 from J, leaving 13 bases between them. In DNA form, the CDR3 reads TGTGCCAGCAGTTTATGGAGGGGGTCGGGCACAGATACGCAGTATTTT. It yields the protein CASSLWRGSGTDTQYF.

The CDR3 bases are TGCGCCAGCAGTCAGGGACAGGGGACGGATCAGCCCCAGCATTTT. Amino acid sequence: CASSQGQGTDQPQHF. This chain uses TRBV10-2 with TRBJ1-5, with 10 nucleotides matching TRBD1. Trimming at V came to 5 bases and at J to 5 bases, leaving 6 bases not matched to a gene. From germline, CDR1 is WSHSY and CDR2 SAAADI. CDR3 length: 15 residues.

This clonotype was seen more than once but under ten times. In DNA, the CDR3 is TGTGCCAGTAGTATTAGGAGGACAGGGGTTGACAGGAACACCGGGGAGCTGTTTTTT. It specifies CASSIRRTGVDRNTGELFF. The V gene is TRBV19, the J gene TRBJ2-2; 9 positions match TRBD1. CDR1 and CDR2 (germline): LNHDA, SQIVND (reference sequence). With V trimmed by 3 bases and J by 1 base, 12 bases remained unmatched. CDR3 length: 19 residues.

V is TRBV5-4 and J is TRBJ2-3, with TRBD1 matching 8 bases. The CDR3 runs 15 residues. V shed 4 bases and J 5 bases; nucleotides not matched to a gene: 9. Per the germline V gene, CDR1 is SGHNT and CDR2 is YYREEE (reference sequence). The CDR3 loop reads CASSASGGGGDTQYF. The CDR3 DNA sequence: TGTGCCAGCAGCGCCTCAGGGGGCGGAGGAGATACGCAGTATTTT. Together with reference TRBV5-4 and TRBJ2-3, the CDR3 gives the full variable domain: ETGVTQSPTHLIKTRGQQVTLRCSSQSGHNTVSWYQQALGQGPQFIFQYYREEENGRGNFPPRFSGLQFPNYSSELNVNALELDDSALYLCASSASGGGGDTQYFGPGTRLTVL.

The V and J genes are TRBV19 and TRBJ1-2; maybe TRBD1 (6 bases). Germline loops: CDR1 LNHDA, CDR2 SQIVND (reference sequence). Trimming pared 6 bases from V and 7 bases from J, leaving 15 bases between. The CDR3 runs to 13 residues. The CDR3 DNA reads TGTGCCAGTAGGGGGGGCAGGCTTCTTGGCTACACCTTC. Protein sequence: CASRGGRLLGYTF.

The table lists this clonotype with a count of one. J is TRBJ2-7 and V is TRBV5-4; a possible D gene is TRBD1 (5 bases). CDR3 length: 15 residues. V was clipped by 2 bases and J by 6 bases, with 18 bases between them. The germline gives CDR1 SGHNT, CDR2 YYREEE (reference sequence). CDR3 DNA sequence: TGTGCCAGCAGCTTAGCCCAGGGCCGAAGCGCCGAGCAGTACTTC. Translating gives CASSLAQGRSAEQYF.

This clonotype occurred once. V usage is TRBV7-9 and J usage is TRBJ2-7, with 8 bases that match TRBD1. The germline V gene has CDR1 SEHNR and CDR2 FQNEAQ (reference sequence). The CDR3 is 13 residues long. V lost 5 bases and J lost 3; bases outside the gene matches: 3. The CDR3: CASSPGQGYEQYF. The CDR3 region has the DNA TGTGCCAGCAGCCCCGGACAGGGCTACGAGCAGTACTTC.

This clonotype is a singleton in its sample. V is TRBV10-3 and J is TRBJ1-2; 8 positions agree with TRBD1. Per the germline V gene, CDR1 is ENHRY and CDR2 is SYGVKD. V was pared by 8 bases and J by 2 bases, with 7 bases of the junction left unmatched. This CDR3 has 14 amino acids. The CDR3 here is CAIVKGQENYGYTF. The CDR3 region has the DNA TGTGCCATCGTAAAGGGACAGGAGAACTATGGCTACACCTTC.

The rearrangement uses TRBV29-1 and TRBJ1-2, with D possibly TRBD1 on 5 matching bases. Germline lookup yields CDR1 SQVTM and CDR2 ANQGSEA. V was pared by 5 bases and J by 5 bases, with 15 bases between. The CDR3 has 13 amino acids. For the CDR3, the DNA is TGCAGCGTTTTTGAGGTCGGGGGGTATGGCTACACCTTC. The encoded protein is CSVFEVGGYGYTF.

This CDR3 reads CSARSARDPGSNQPQHF. The CDR3 nucleotides are TGCAGTGCTAGATCCGCCAGGGACCCCGGGAGCAATCAGCCCCAGCATTTT. V usage is TRBV20-1 and J usage is TRBJ1-5; D is possibly TRBD1 (5 bases). Trimming removed 2 bases at V and 1 base at J, with 18 bases between. This CDR3 is 17 amino acids long. Germline CDR1 and CDR2: DFQATT and SNEGSKA (reference sequence).

This clonotype was seen a single time. V gene TRBV12-3 or TRBV12-4 combines with J gene TRBJ1-2; no clear D gene. The length of the CDR3 is 16 residues. Trimming stripped 2 bases from V and 0 bases from J, with 13 bases between. CDR3 sequence: CASSLLRRSANYGYTF. DNA for the CDR3: TGTGCCAGCAGTTTACTAAGAAGATCTGCTAACTATGGCTACACCTTC.

This sequence joins TRBV6-1 and TRBJ1-1; tentative D call: TRBD1 (5 bases). Germline lookup yields CDR1 MNHNS and CDR2 SASEGT. The CDR3 length is 16 residues. V gave up 6 bases and J gave up 3 bases, with 20 bases separating them. CDR3 sequence reads: CASSSGTLRVYTEAFF. CDR3 coding DNA: TGTGCCAGCAGCTCCGGGACCTTACGGGTGTACACTGAAGCTTTCTTT.

The chain employs TRBV18 and TRBJ2-7; D might be TRBD1 or TRBD2, each matching 7 bases. This CDR3 is 16 amino acids long. The ends were cut back, 2 bases at V and 7 bases at J, with 21 bases in the middle. The germline V gene has CDR1 KGHSH and CDR2 LQKENI. CDR3 DNA: TGTGCCAGCTCACCAACCCTAGGGGAGGGGGCTAAAGAGCAGTACTTC. It is translated as CASSPTLGEGAKEQYF.

The chain is built from TRBV11-2 and TRBJ1-1; D is undetermined. The germline V gene has CDR1 SGHAT and CDR2 FQNNGV. CDR3 length: 13 amino acids. V lost 8 bases, J lost 8 bases, and 18 bases lay in between. Here the CDR3 DNA reads TGTGCCAGCCAGCTCTCCTCGGCTCCCGAAGCTTTCTTT. Protein: CASQLSSAPEAFF.

The chain joins TRBV7-9 to TRBJ2-1, with 11 bases matching TRBD2. J gave up 7 bases and V 3 bases, and 11 bases lay outside the gene matches. Germline assignment: CDR1 SEHNR and CDR2 FQNEAQ (reference sequence). The CDR3 contains 17 residues. CDR3 region: CASSFAPGLAGTNEQFF. The CDR3 DNA reads TGTGCCAGCAGCTTCGCCCCCGGACTAGCGGGTACAAATGAGCAGTTCTTC.

The chain combines TRBV6-1 with TRBJ2-7, with 8 bases aligning to TRBD1. The trim removed 5 bases at V and 7 bases at J, leaving 19 bases unmatched. Looked up from germline, CDR1 is MNHNS and CDR2 is SASEGT. This CDR3 comprises 17 residues. The CDR3 bases are TGTGCCAGCAGTCAGCTTACCGGGACAGGTACCTTCCGGGAGCAGTACTTC. This sequence encodes CASSQLTGTGTFREQYF.

This chain links TRBV6-2 or TRBV6-3 with TRBJ2-6; 8 bases map to TRBD1. Per germline, CDR1 MNHEY and CDR2 SVGEGT. This CDR3 is 19 amino acids long. Trimming took 5 bases from V and 0 from J; bases not matched to a gene: 12. CDR3 bases: TGTGCCAGCAGTCGGAGAACAGGGGGATCATTCTCTGGGGCCAACGTCCTGACTTTC. This translates into CASSRRTGGSFSGANVLTF.

This clonotype has more than one count but fewer than ten. V and J are TRBV12-3 or TRBV12-4 and TRBJ1-6, with 9 bases lining up with TRBD1. Trimming took 6 bases from V and 10 from J; bases not matched to a gene: 4. The CDR3 totals 13 residues. The CDR3 coding sequence is TGTGCCAGCAGGGGGACAGGGAGGTCACCCCTCCACTTT. It yields the protein CASRGTGRSPLHF.

Details on this clonotype: One junction end does not reproduce the germline sequence, and a read error may be involved. The chain uses TRBV6-1 and TRBJ2-2; perhaps TRBD2 as D (5 bases). The length of the CDR3 is 14 residues. Per germline, CDR1 MNHNS and CDR2 SASEGT. CDR3 nucleotides: TGTGCCACCCTAAGCGGCTTTAACACCAGGGAGCTGTTTTTT. Residues: CATLSGFNTRELFF.

The chain carries TRBV7-2 and TRBJ1-2, with 8 bases identical to TRBD1. Germline V gene data show CDR1 as SGHTA and CDR2 as FQGNSA. There are 14 residues in the CDR3. Germline trimming cut 1 base from V and 8 bases from J; bases unmatched to any gene: 6. The DNA of the CDR3 is TGTGCCAGCAGCTTAGGCCAGGGGGCGCGAGGCTACACCTTC. Its translation is CASSLGQGARGYTF. The variable domain in full, completed from reference TRBV7-2 and TRBJ1-2, reads GAGVSQSPSNKVTEKGKDVELRCDPISGHTALYWYRQSLGQGLEFLIYFQGNSAPDKSGLPSDRFSAERTGGSVSTLTIQRTQQEDSAVYLCASSLGQGARGYTFGSGTRLTVV.

V is TRBV7-2 and J is TRBJ1-6; 8 positions match TRBD1. Germline lookup yields CDR1 SGHTA and CDR2 FQGNSA. Germline trimming cut 8 bases from V and 0 bases from J; bases unmatched to any gene: 6. This CDR3 has 16 residues. CDR3 nucleotide sequence: TGTGCCAGCGAGAGGACAGGGAGCTCCTATAATTCACCCCTCCACTTT. It specifies CASERTGSSYNSPLHF.

The chain joins TRBV12-3 or TRBV12-4 to TRBJ1-5; D remains ambiguous. Trimming pared 6 bases from V and 1 base from J, leaving 16 bases between. The CDR3 contains 16 residues. The CDR3 DNA reads as TGTGCCAGCAGCCATAAGCTTCCCGGGAGCAATCAGCCCCAGCATTTT. Translation: CASSHKLPGSNQPQHF.

This clonotype was seen a handful of times. The chain recombines TRBV20-1 with TRBJ2-5; TRBD2 aligns across 7 bases. J lost 1 base, V lost 5 bases, and 1 base had no gene match. The CDR3 totals 12 residues. Germline CDR1 DFQATT, CDR2 SNEGSKA (reference sequence). DNA of the CDR3: TGCAGTGCTGGACTAGTCCAAGAGACCCAGTACTTC. The encoded protein is CSAGLVQETQYF.

The rearrangement uses TRBV30 and TRBJ1-1; possibly TRBD1 for D (5 bases). This CDR3 is 18 amino acids long. The germline CDR1 and CDR2 sequences are GTSNPN and SVGIG (reference sequence). With 0 bases removed from V and 0 bases from J, the gap between germline ends came to 20 bases. For the CDR3, the DNA is TGTGCCTGGAGTGTTAATCAGGGACCATTTTGGCTGAACACTGAAGCTTTCTTT. Protein: CAWSVNQGPFWLNTEAFF.

The gene calls are TRBV5-5 and TRBJ2-5; D possibly uses TRBD1 or TRBD2 (5 bases each). The germline V gene encodes CDR1 SGHKS and CDR2 YYEKEE (reference sequence). V was clipped by 4 bases and J by 2 bases, with 21 bases between them. The CDR3 sequence is 17 residues long. Here the CDR3 DNA reads TGTGCCAGCAGCGGAACCCGCCTGGGGACCTGGCAAGAGACCCAGTACTTC. Translated: CASSGTRLGTWQETQYF.

This clonotype was detected only a few times. The chain is built from TRBV5-1 and TRBJ1-2; 9 positions agree with TRBD1. The CDR3 covers 15 residues. The germline CDR1 and CDR2 sequences are SGHRS and YFSETQ. V shed 4 bases, J shed 7 bases, and the junction held 11 bases outside the gene matches. This CDR3 is CASSPRPGQGPGYTF. DNA for the CDR3: TGCGCCAGCAGCCCTCGCCCGGGACAGGGTCCTGGCTACACCTTC.